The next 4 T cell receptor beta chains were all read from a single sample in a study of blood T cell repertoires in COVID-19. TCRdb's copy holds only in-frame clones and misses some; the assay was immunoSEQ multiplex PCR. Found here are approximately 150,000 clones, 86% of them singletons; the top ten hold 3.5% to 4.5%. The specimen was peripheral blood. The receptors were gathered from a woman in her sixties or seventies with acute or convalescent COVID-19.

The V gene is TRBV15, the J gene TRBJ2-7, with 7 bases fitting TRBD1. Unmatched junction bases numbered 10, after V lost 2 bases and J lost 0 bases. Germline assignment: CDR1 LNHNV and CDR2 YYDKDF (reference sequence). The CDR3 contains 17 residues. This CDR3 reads CATSRSVDRVSSYEQYF. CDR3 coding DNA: TGTGCCACCAGCAGATCTGTTGACAGGGTGAGCTCCTACGAGCAGTACTTC.

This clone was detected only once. In nucleotides, the CDR3 is TGTGCCAGCAGCGCCAACAGGGCTGGAAACACCATATATTTT. This translates into CASSANRAGNTIYF. The chain recombines TRBV9 with TRBJ1-3; a possible D gene is TRBD1 (6 bases). The length of the CDR3 is 14 residues. V lost 3 bases, J lost 2 bases, and 9 bases lay in between. Germline V gene lookup returns CDR1 SGDLS and CDR2 YYNGEE.

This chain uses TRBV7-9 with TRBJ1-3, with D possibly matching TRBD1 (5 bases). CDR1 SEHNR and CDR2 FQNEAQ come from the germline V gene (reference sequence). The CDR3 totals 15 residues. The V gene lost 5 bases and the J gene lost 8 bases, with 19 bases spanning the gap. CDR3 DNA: TGTGCCAGCAGCCTCCAGGGACTGGCTTTAGACACCATATATTTT. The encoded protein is CASSLQGLALDTIYF.

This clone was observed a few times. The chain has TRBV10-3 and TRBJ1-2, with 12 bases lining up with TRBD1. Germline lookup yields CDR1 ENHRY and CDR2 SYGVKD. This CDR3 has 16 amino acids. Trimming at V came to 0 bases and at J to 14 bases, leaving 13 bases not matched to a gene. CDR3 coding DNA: TGTGCCATCAGTGAGTCGAGTCCGGGACAGGGGGCTCATTGGACCTTC. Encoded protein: CAISESSPGQGAHWTF.